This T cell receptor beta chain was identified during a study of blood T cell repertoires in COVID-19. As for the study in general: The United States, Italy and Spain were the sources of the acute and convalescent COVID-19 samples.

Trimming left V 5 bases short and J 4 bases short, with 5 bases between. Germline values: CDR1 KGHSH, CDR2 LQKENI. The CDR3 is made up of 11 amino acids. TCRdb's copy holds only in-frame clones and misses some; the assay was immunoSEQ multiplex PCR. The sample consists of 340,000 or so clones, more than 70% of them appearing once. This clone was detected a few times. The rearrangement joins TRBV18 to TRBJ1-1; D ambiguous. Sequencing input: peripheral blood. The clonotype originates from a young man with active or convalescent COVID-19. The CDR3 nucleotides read TGTGCCAGCTCATTGAGCACTGAAGCTTTCTTT. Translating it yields CASSLSTEAFF.